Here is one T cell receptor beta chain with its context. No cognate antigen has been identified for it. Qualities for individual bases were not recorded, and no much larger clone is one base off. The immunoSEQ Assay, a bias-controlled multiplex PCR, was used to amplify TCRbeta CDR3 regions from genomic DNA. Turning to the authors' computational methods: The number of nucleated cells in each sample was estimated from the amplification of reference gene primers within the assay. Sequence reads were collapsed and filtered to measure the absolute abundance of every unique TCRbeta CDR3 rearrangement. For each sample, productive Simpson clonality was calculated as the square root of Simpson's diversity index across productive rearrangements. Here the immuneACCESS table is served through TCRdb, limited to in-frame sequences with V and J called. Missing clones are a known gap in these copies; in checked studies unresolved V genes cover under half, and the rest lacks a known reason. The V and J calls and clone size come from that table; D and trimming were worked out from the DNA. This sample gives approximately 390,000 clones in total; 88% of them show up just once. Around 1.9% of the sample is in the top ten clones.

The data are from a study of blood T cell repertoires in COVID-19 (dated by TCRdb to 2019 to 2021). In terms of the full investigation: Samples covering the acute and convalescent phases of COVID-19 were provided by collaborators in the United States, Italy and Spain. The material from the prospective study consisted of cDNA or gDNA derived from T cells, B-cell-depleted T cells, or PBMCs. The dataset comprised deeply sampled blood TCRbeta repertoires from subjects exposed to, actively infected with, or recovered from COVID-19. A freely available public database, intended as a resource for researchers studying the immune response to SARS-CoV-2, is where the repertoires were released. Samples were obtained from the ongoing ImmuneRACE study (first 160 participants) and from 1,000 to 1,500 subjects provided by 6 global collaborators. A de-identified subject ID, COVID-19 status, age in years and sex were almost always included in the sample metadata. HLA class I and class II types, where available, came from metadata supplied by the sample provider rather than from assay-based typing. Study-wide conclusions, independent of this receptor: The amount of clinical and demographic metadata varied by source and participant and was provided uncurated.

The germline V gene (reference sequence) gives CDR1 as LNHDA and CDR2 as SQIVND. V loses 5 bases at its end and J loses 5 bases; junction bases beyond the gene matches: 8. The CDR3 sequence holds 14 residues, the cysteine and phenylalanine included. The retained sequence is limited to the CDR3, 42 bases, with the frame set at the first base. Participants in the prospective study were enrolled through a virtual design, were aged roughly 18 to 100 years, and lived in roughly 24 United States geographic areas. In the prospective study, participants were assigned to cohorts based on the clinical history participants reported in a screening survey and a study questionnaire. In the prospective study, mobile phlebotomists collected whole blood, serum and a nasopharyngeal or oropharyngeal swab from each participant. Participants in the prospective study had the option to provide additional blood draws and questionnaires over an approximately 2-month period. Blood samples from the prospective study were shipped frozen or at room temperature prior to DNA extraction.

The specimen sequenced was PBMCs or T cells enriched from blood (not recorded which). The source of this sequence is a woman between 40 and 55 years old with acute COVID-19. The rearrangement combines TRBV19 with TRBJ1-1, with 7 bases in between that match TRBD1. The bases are TGTGCCAGTAGTCCCCGACAGGGAAGGACTGAAGCTTTCTTT. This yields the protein CASSPRQGRTEAFF.